Listed below are T cell receptor beta chains from one sample, sequenced in a study of T cell responses to AZD1222 COVID-19 vaccine. TCRdb's table, derived via immunoSEQ multiplex PCR, lists solely in-frame clones and lacks some. The sample contains roughly 78,000 clones, 82% of which appear only once. The sample was peripheral blood, taken on day 0 of AZD1222 vaccination. The receptors were gathered from an adult in good health. Both conserved end residues are part of each CDR3. Each record gives: CDR3 protein, CDR3 DNA, J gene, CDR3 length, D gene, V gene, clone size. D genes are given only for firm matches. The size of a clone is reported for some rows only, either as once, few or many, or as a class for expanded clones.

CDR3: CSVGLGDTQYF; DNA: TGCAGCGTAGGACTGGGCGATACGCAGTATTTT; J: TRBJ2-3; length: 11; D: .; V: TRBV29-1; size: .
CDR3: CASSQAAITSGYTF; DNA: TGCGCCAGCAGCCAAGCCGCGATAACTTCCGGCTACACCTTC; J: TRBJ1-2; length: 14; D: .; V: TRBV4-3; size: .
CDR3: CASSPATGGTYEQYF; DNA: TGTGCCAGCTCACCTGCGACAGGCGGTACCTACGAGCAGTACTTC; J: TRBJ2-7; length: 15; D: .; V: TRBV18; size: .
CDR3: CASSLRLAGGLSSYNEQFF; DNA: TGTGCCAGCAGCTTACGGCTAGCGGGAGGGCTCAGCTCCTACAATGAGCAGTTCTTC; J: TRBJ2-1; length: 19; D: TRBD2; V: TRBV7-2; size: .
CDR3: CASSFPRRYEQYF; DNA: TGTGCCAGCAGCTTCCCCCGAAGATACGAGCAGTACTTC; J: TRBJ2-7; length: 13; D: .; V: TRBV11-2; size: .
CDR3: CASSANRANTEAFF; DNA: TGTGCCAGTAGTGCCAACAGGGCGAACACTGAAGCTTTCTTT; J: TRBJ1-1; length: 14; D: .; V: TRBV19; size: .
CDR3: CASSVAREGEQYF; DNA: TGTGCCAGCAGCGTAGCCCGGGAGGGGGAGCAGTACTTC; J: TRBJ2-7; length: 13; D: TRBD2; V: TRBV9; size: .
CDR3: CSAHFGERYTEAFF; DNA: TGCAGCGCACATTTCGGGGAGCGGTACACTGAAGCTTTCTTT; J: TRBJ1-1; length: 14; D: .; V: TRBV29-1; size: once
CDR3: CTSSQIEPNTEAFF; DNA: TGCACCAGCAGCCAAATCGAACCGAACACTGAAGCTTTCTTT; J: TRBJ1-1; length: 14; D: .; V: TRBV1; size: .
CDR3: CASNSGTGGVDEKLFF; DNA: TGTGCCAGCAACTCCGGGACAGGGGGCGTGGATGAAAAACTGTTTTTT; J: TRBJ1-4; length: 16; D: TRBD1; V: TRBV7-9; size: .
CDR3: CASSHTINYGYTF; DNA: TGTGCCAGCAGCCACACCATTAACTATGGCTACACCTTC; J: TRBJ1-2; length: 13; D: .; V: TRBV12-3/TRBV12-4; size: .
CDR3: CASSFTTSGGANTGELFF; DNA: TGTGCCAGCAGTTTTACGACTAGCGGGGGGGCGAACACCGGGGAGCTGTTTTTT; J: TRBJ2-2; length: 18; D: TRBD2; V: TRBV6-2/TRBV6-3; size: .
CDR3: CASRVSAEGEQFF; DNA: TGTGCCAGCAGAGTTAGCGCAGAAGGTGAGCAGTTCTTC; J: TRBJ2-1; length: 13; D: .; V: TRBV25-1; size: .
CDR3: CASSVSHTGELFF; DNA: TGTGCCAGCAGCGTTTCCCACACCGGGGAGCTGTTTTTT; J: TRBJ2-2; length: 13; D: .; V: TRBV9; size: .
CDR3: CATSPYGDFGANVLTF; DNA: TGTGCCACCAGCCCTTACGGGGATTTTGGGGCCAACGTCCTGACTTTC; J: TRBJ2-6; length: 16; D: .; V: TRBV6-2/TRBV6-3; size: .
CDR3: CASSEQGRYNEKLFF; DNA: TGTGCCAGCAGCGAACAAGGACGGTATAATGAAAAACTGTTTTTT; J: TRBJ1-4; length: 15; D: .; V: TRBV5-8; size: .
CDR3: CASSFRPVAWTTRPDTQYF; DNA: TGTGCCAGCAGCTTCCGCCCGGTCGCGTGGACGACGAGGCCAGATACGCAGTATTTT; J: TRBJ2-3; length: 19; D: .; V: TRBV7-2; size: .
CDR3: CASIQRVGGSAKNIQYF; DNA: TGTGCCAGCATTCAAAGGGTTGGTGGGTCGGCCAAAAACATTCAGTACTTC; J: TRBJ2-4; length: 17; D: .; V: TRBV12-1; size: .
CDR3: CASSLLTGNYGYTF; DNA: TGCGCCAGCAGCCTGCTGACAGGCAACTATGGCTACACCTTC; J: TRBJ1-2; length: 14; D: .; V: TRBV5-1; size: .
CDR3: CASSLRAGRTGELFF; DNA: TGTGCCAGCAGCCTGCGGGCGGGGCGCACCGGGGAGCTGTTTTTT; J: TRBJ2-2; length: 15; D: .; V: TRBV5-4; size: .
CDR3: CASKTGLANTGELFF; DNA: TGTGCCAGCAAGACTGGGCTAGCTAACACCGGGGAGCTGTTTTTT; J: TRBJ2-2; length: 15; D: .; V: TRBV3-1/TRBV3-2; size: .
CDR3: CASSASRNTEAFF; DNA: TGTGCCAGCAGCGCTTCAAGGAACACTGAAGCTTTCTTT; J: TRBJ1-1; length: 13; D: .; V: TRBV11-2; size: .
CDR3: CASSSRGKETQYF; DNA: TGTGCCAGCAGTTCACGGGGGAAAGAGACCCAGTACTTC; J: TRBJ2-5; length: 13; D: .; V: TRBV12-3/TRBV12-4; size: .
CDR3: CASSFGQGDETQYF; DNA: TGTGCCAGCAGCTTTGGCCAGGGCGACGAGACCCAGTACTTC; J: TRBJ2-5; length: 14; D: .; V: TRBV5-6; size: few
CDR3: CASSYSDSRNEKLFF; DNA: TGTGCCAGCAGTTACTCCGACAGCCGTAATGAAAAACTGTTTTTT; J: TRBJ1-4; length: 15; D: .; V: TRBV6-2/TRBV6-3; size: .
CDR3: CAWSRAYNSPLHF; DNA: TGTGCCTGGTCGCGGGCGTATAATTCACCCCTCCACTTT; J: TRBJ1-6; length: 13; D: .; V: TRBV30; size: .
CDR3: CASSQGTGTGSPLHF; DNA: TGTGCCAGCAGCCAGGGGACAGGGACGGGGTCACCCCTCCACTTT; J: TRBJ1-6; length: 15; D: TRBD1; V: TRBV6-5; size: .
CDR3: CASSPQGVTYEQYF; DNA: TGTGCCAGCTCACCGCAGGGTGTCACCTACGAGCAGTACTTC; J: TRBJ2-7; length: 14; D: .; V: TRBV18; size: once
CDR3: CASSVGPRDRATGYTF; DNA: TGTGCCAGCAGCGTAGGCCCCCGGGACAGGGCTACTGGCTACACCTTC; J: TRBJ1-2; length: 16; D: TRBD1; V: TRBV7-3; size: .
CDR3: CASSQGLYGAQHF; DNA: TGTGCCAGCAGCCAAGGACTGTACGGGGCCCAGCATTTT; J: TRBJ1-5; length: 13; D: .; V: TRBV14; size: few
CDR3: CASSVGKGANEQFF; DNA: TGTGCCAGCAGCGTTGGAAAAGGTGCCAATGAGCAGTTCTTC; J: TRBJ2-1; length: 14; D: .; V: TRBV9; size: .
CDR3: CASSSTDRGSPLHF; DNA: TGTGCCAGCAGCTCCACAGACAGGGGTTCACCCCTCCACTTT; J: TRBJ1-6; length: 14; D: TRBD1; V: TRBV5-4; size: .
CDR3: CASSGRTGYGYTF; DNA: TGTGCCAGCAGCGGACGGACAGGTTATGGCTACACCTTC; J: TRBJ1-2; length: 13; D: TRBD1; V: TRBV7-8; size: .
CDR3: CASSQRGQPQHF; DNA: TGTGCCAGCAGCCAAAGGGGTCAGCCCCAGCATTTT; J: TRBJ1-5; length: 12; D: .; V: TRBV3-1/TRBV3-2; size: few
CDR3: CASSPDRRQETQYF; DNA: TGTGCCAGCAGCCCGGACAGGAGACAAGAGACCCAGTACTTC; J: TRBJ2-5; length: 14; D: TRBD1; V: TRBV7-2; size: .
CDR3: CSVEASYEQYF; DNA: TGCAGCGTTGAAGCCTCCTACGAGCAGTACTTC; J: TRBJ2-7; length: 11; D: .; V: TRBV29-1; size: .
CDR3: CSAHRSETQYF; DNA: TGCAGTGCTCACCGGTCGGAGACCCAGTACTTC; J: TRBJ2-5; length: 11; D: .; V: TRBV20-1; size: .
CDR3: CASRTVKGNSPLHF; DNA: TGTGCCAGTCGTACGGTGAAAGGTAATTCACCCCTCCACTTT; J: TRBJ1-6; length: 14; D: .; V: TRBV27; size: .
CDR3: CASSLFGAGTGESETQYF; DNA: TGTGCCAGCAGTTTATTCGGGGCCGGGACAGGGGAATCGGAGACCCAGTACTTC; J: TRBJ2-5; length: 18; D: TRBD1; V: TRBV27; size: .
CDR3: CASSQDGETPRDYEQYF; DNA: TGCGCCAGCAGCCAAGATGGGGAGACCCCCCGAGACTACGAGCAGTACTTC; J: TRBJ2-7; length: 17; D: .; V: TRBV4-1; size: .
CDR3: CASSSRQGADEDTQYF; DNA: TGTGCCAGCAGCTCGAGACAGGGGGCGGATGAAGATACGCAGTATTTT; J: TRBJ2-3; length: 16; D: TRBD1; V: TRBV7-6; size: .
CDR3: CASSLGIQRGSTDTQYF; DNA: TGCGCCAGCAGCTTGGGCATTCAGCGGGGGAGCACAGATACGCAGTATTTT; J: TRBJ2-3; length: 17; D: TRBD2; V: TRBV5-1; size: .
CDR3: CASSSGQGGLAEAFF; DNA: TGCGCCAGCAGCAGCGGACAGGGCGGGCTTGCTGAAGCTTTCTTT; J: TRBJ1-1; length: 15; D: TRBD1; V: TRBV5-1; size: .
CDR3: CASSIRQGDIYGYTF; DNA: TGTGCCAGCAGCATAAGACAGGGGGATATCTATGGCTACACCTTC; J: TRBJ1-2; length: 15; D: TRBD1; V: TRBV5-4; size: .
CDR3: CASSSGQGDQPQHF; DNA: TGTGCCAGCAGTTCCGGACAGGGAGATCAGCCCCAGCATTTT; J: TRBJ1-5; length: 14; D: TRBD1; V: TRBV28; size: .
CDR3: CASSLALGMEQYF; DNA: TGCGCCAGCAGCTTGGCTCTAGGGATGGAGCAGTACTTC; J: TRBJ2-7; length: 13; D: .; V: TRBV5-1; size: .
CDR3: CASSWTTGGTRSYEQYF; DNA: TGTGCCAGCAGTTGGACTACGGGGGGGACCCGCTCCTACGAGCAGTACTTC; J: TRBJ2-7; length: 17; D: TRBD2; V: TRBV6-2/TRBV6-3; size: .
CDR3: CASSEETGANYGYTF; DNA: TGTGCCAGCAGCGAAGAGACAGGGGCTAACTATGGCTACACCTTC; J: TRBJ1-2; length: 15; D: TRBD1; V: TRBV9; size: .
CDR3: CASSLSGNTGELFF; DNA: TGTGCCAGCAGCTTAAGTGGGAACACCGGGGAGCTGTTTTTT; J: TRBJ2-2; length: 14; D: .; V: TRBV7-2; size: .
CDR3: CASSSGGTGVGGYTF; DNA: TGTGCCAGCAGCAGCGGCGGGACAGGGGTTGGCGGCTACACCTTC; J: TRBJ1-2; length: 15; D: TRBD1; V: TRBV9; size: medium-sized
CDR3: CASSSGTSGRGADTQYF; DNA: TGTGCCAGCAGCTCCGGGACTAGCGGGAGAGGAGCAGATACGCAGTATTTT; J: TRBJ2-3; length: 17; D: TRBD2; V: TRBV5-4; size: few
CDR3: CASSQPAHVQGVDGANVLTF; DNA: TGCGCCAGCAGCCAACCCGCCCACGTACAGGGAGTGGACGGGGCCAACGTCCTGACTTTC; J: TRBJ2-6; length: 20; D: .; V: TRBV4-3; size: .
CDR3: CASSPRQQNSPLHF; DNA: TGCGCCAGCAGCCCTCGACAGCAAAATTCACCCCTCCACTTT; J: TRBJ1-6; length: 14; D: .; V: TRBV5-1; size: .
CDR3: CASSEFEPGTTEAFF; DNA: TGTGCCAGCAGTGAATTTGAGCCCGGGACTACTGAAGCTTTCTTT; J: TRBJ1-1; length: 15; D: .; V: TRBV2; size: .
CDR3: CASSVDPGDEQYF; DNA: TGTGCCAGCAGCGTAGATCCAGGGGACGAGCAGTACTTC; J: TRBJ2-7; length: 13; D: .; V: TRBV9; size: .
CDR3: CASRFTGTGIMNTEAFF; DNA: TGTGCCAGCAGATTTACCGGGACAGGGATCATGAACACTGAAGCTTTCTTT; J: TRBJ1-1; length: 17; D: TRBD1; V: TRBV27; size: .
CDR3: CASSLVAVNTGELFF; DNA: TGTGCCAGCAGCTTAGTTGCAGTCAACACCGGGGAGCTGTTTTTT; J: TRBJ2-2; length: 15; D: .; V: TRBV7-2; size: .